This TCR beta chain was sequenced for a study of blood T cell repertoires in COVID-19. Profiling relied on immunoSEQ multiplex PCR, and the TCRdb table lists in-frame clones only, not all of them. The sample shows about 250,000 clones, around 89% of them seen only once. This CDR3 contains 12 residues. Germline CDR1 GTSNPN, CDR2 SVGIG (reference sequence). V was clipped by 5 bases and J by 2 bases, with 4 bases between them. The rearrangement joins TRBV30 to TRBJ2-6; no clear D gene. The receptor's source is a woman in her 30s with COVID-19, enrolled during active disease. The sequenced material came from peripheral blood. The CDR3 spells CAWSTGANVLTF. Here the CDR3 DNA reads TGTGCCTGGTCCACTGGGGCCAACGTCCTGACTTTC.